The clone carrying this T cell receptor beta chain was seen more than once but under ten times. The antigen remains unidentified. Expressed TCRB transcripts were sequenced because the isolated RNA had all been reverse transcribed beforehand. The read count averaged around 3.5 million across naive, central memory and regulatory T cell samples. This table comes from immunoSEQ multiplex PCR, and its TCRdb copy is limited to in-frame clones, with some not included. The repertoire consists of roughly 730,000 clones, with 13% occurring once and the leading ten covering around 0.022%. The source of the sample is a study of beta chain features in type 1 diabetes. Germline V gene data show CDR1 as SQVTM and CDR2 as ANQGSEA. V lost 2 bases to trimming and J lost 5 bases, with 9 bases between them. The CDR3 runs 12 residues. The study, taken as a whole, reports: For Type 1 diabetes patients, all four CD4+ subsets carried TCRB CDR3s that were moderately but significantly shorter.

Source material: naive CD4+ T cells from blood. The chain combines TRBV29-1 with TRBJ2-5, with D possibly being TRBD1 (5 bases). This TCR was sampled from a man between 18 and 29 years old with type 1 diabetes. CDR3: CSVESPGETQYF. CDR3 DNA: TGCAGCGTTGAATCGCCAGGGGAGACCCAGTACTTC.